The subject of this entry is one T cell receptor beta chain. The antigen remains unidentified. For CDR3 and TCR beta VDJ profiling, genomic DNA was the template used. From the reads, TCRdb called clonotypes with MiXCR, one entry per CDR3 protein. The sample contains hundreds of thousands of distinct CDR3 sequences, about two thirds of which appear only once. This specimen belongs to a study of CD8+CD57+ T cells in acquired aplastic anemia. On the study more broadly: Average DNA yield from sorted CD4+ and CD8+ cells was approximately 3 ug.

The CDR3 extends over 13 amino acids. CDR1 is SGHRS and CDR2 is YFSETQ in the germline V gene. With 9 bases removed from V and 3 bases from J, the gap between germline ends came to 15 bases. Study-wide results and caveats: Roughly 31 CD8+ CDR3 sequences occurred in both the patients and the controls. Patients were compared with controls for CD8+ Simpson's diversity, and no significant difference emerged.

The gene calls are TRBV5-1 and TRBJ2-5; a weak D match, TRBD1 (6 bases). The specimen was sorted CD4+, CD8+, or CD8+CD57+ T cells (not recorded which) from PBMCs. The clonotype was recovered from a human donor in good health, serving as a control. CDR3 nucleotide sequence: TGCGCCACCGCCCAAGGGGGAAAAGAGACCCAGTACTTC. Protein sequence: CATAQGGKETQYF.